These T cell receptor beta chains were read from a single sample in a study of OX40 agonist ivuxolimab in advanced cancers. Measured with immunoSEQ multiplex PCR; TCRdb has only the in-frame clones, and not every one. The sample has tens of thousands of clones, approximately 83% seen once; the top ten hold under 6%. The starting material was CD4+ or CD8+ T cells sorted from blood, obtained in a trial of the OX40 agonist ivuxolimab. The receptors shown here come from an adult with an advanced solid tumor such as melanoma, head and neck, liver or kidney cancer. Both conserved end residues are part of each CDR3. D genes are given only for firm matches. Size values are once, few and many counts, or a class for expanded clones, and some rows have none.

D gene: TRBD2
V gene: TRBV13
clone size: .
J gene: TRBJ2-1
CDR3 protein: CASTPVAGAGNEQFF
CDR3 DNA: TGTGCCAGCACCCCAGTAGCGGGAGCTGGCAATGAGCAGTTCTTC

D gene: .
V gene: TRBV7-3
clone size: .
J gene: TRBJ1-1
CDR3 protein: CASSLSPDTEAFF
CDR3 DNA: TGTGCCAGCAGCTTAAGTCCGGACACTGAAGCTTTCTTT

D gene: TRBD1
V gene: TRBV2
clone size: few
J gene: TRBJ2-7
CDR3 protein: CASSGTGSGTYEQYF
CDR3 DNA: TGTGCCAGCAGTGGGACAGGGAGTGGAACCTACGAGCAGTACTTC

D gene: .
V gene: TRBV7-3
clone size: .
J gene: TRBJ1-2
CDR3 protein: CASSLEGGYGYTF
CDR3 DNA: TGTGCCAGCAGCTTAGAAGGGGGGTATGGCTACACCTTC

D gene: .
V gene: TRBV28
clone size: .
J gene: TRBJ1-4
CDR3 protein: CASSLGLRGGNEKLFF
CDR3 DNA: TGTGCCAGCAGTCTTGGACTCCGCGGAGGCAATGAAAAACTGTTTTTT

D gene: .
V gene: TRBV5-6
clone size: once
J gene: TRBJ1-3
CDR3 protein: CASSLWVYRLHSGNTIYF
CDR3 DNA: TGTGCCAGCAGCTTGTGGGTCTACAGGCTCCACTCTGGAAACACCATATATTTT

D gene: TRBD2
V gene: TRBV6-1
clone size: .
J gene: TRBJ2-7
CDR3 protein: CASSEYVAGDNFSYEQYF
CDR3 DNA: TGTGCCAGCAGTGAATACGTAGCGGGAGACAATTTTTCCTACGAGCAGTACTTC

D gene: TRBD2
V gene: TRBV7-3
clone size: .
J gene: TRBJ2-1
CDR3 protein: CASSPLAGGLSEQFF
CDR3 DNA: TGTGCCAGCAGCCCGCTAGCGGGGGGGCTTAGTGAGCAGTTCTTC

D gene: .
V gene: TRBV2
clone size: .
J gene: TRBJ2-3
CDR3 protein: CASLAGSTDTQYF
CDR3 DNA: TGTGCCAGCTTAGCAGGGAGCACAGATACGCAGTATTTT

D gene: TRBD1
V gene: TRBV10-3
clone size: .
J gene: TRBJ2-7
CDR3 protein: CAIRAGQGVSYEQYF
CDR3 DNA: TGTGCCATCAGGGCCGGACAGGGGGTTTCCTACGAGCAGTACTTC

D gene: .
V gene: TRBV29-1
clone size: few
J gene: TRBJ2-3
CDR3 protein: CSALTLDASTDTQYF
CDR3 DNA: TGCAGCGCCCTCACGCTGGACGCCAGCACAGATACGCAGTATTTT

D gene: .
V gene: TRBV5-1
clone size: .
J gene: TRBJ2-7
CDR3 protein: CASSSPPAYEQYF
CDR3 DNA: TGCGCCAGCAGCTCCCCCCCAGCCTACGAGCAGTACTTC

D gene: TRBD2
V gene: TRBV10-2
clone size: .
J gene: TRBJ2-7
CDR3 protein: CASRLAYDSYEQYF
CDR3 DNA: TGCGCCAGCAGACTAGCGTATGACTCCTACGAGCAGTACTTC

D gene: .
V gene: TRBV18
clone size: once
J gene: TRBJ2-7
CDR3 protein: CASSLIQRRSYEQYF
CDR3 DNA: TGTGCCAGCTCCCTTATCCAGCGGCGATCCTACGAGCAGTACTTC

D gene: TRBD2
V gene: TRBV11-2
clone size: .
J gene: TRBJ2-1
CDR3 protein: CASRGTSGRYNEQFF
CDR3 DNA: TGTGCCAGCCGTGGGACTAGCGGTAGGTACAATGAGCAGTTCTTC

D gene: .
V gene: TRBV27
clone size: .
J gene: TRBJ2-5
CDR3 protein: CASSLAGETQYF
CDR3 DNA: TGTGCCAGCAGTTTAGCCGGAGAGACCCAGTACTTC

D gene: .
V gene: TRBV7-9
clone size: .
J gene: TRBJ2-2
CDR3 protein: CASSATTQGAGELFF
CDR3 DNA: TGTGCCAGCAGCGCGACTACCCAAGGGGCCGGGGAGCTGTTTTTT

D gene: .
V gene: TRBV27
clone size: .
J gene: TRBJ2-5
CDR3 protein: CASSLRARAGQLGETQYF
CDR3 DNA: TGTGCCAGCAGTTTACGGGCCCGGGCAGGGCAACTAGGGGAGACCCAGTACTTC

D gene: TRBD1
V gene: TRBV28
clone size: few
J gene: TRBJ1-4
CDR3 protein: CASSSPGQGSPGGEKLFF
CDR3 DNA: TGTGCCAGCAGTTCCCCGGGACAGGGGTCCCCGGGTGGAGAAAAACTGTTTTTT

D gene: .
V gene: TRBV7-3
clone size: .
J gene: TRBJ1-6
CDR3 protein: CASSIQGSDNSPLHF
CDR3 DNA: TGTGCCAGCAGCATACAGGGTTCGGATAATTCACCCCTCCACTTT

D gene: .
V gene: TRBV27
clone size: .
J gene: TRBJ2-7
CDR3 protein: CASSLVRGIYEQYF
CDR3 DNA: TGTGCCAGCAGTTTAGTCAGGGGCATATACGAGCAGTACTTC

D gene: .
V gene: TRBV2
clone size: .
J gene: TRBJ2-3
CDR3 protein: CASRMDVDTQYF
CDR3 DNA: TGTGCCAGCAGGATGGACGTGGATACGCAGTATTTT

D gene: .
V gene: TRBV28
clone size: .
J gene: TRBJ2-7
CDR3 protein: CASSFGGPYEQYF
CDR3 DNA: TGTGCCAGCAGTTTCGGCGGACCCTACGAGCAGTACTTC

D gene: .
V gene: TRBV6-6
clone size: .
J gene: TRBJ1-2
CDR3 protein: CASFERGSYGYTF
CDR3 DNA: TGTGCCAGCTTTGAGCGGGGTAGCTATGGCTACACCTTC

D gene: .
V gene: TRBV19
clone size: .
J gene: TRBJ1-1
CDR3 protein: CASSTRLGAEAFF
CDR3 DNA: TGTGCCAGTAGTACTCGATTGGGGGCTGAAGCTTTCTTT

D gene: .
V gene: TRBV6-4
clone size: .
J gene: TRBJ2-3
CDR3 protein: CASSASLGADTQYF
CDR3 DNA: TGTGCCAGCAGCGCTAGCCTAGGAGCAGATACGCAGTATTTT

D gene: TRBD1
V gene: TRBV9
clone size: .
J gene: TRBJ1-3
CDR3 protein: CASSNHWTGGNTIYF
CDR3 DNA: TGTGCCAGCAGCAACCACTGGACAGGCGGAAACACCATATATTTT

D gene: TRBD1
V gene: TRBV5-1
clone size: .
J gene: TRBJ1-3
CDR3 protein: CASSLGPGGSSGNTIYF
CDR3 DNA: TGCGCCAGCAGCTTGGGACCAGGGGGTTCCTCTGGAAACACCATATATTTT